Listed here are 31 T cell receptor beta chains from one sample, sequenced in a study of beta chain features in type 1 diabetes. The sequenced template was cDNA made from the entire isolated RNA. Only in-frame clones appear in the TCRdb table, and some are missing; sequencing was by immunoSEQ multiplex PCR. The data hold 300,000 to 400,000 clones, with roughly 11% observed a single time. Sequenced input: naive CD4+ T cells from blood. These TCRs come from a woman aged 30 to 39 in good health.

This clone was counted a few times. The chain carries TRBV12-5 and TRBJ2-5; 12 bases fit TRBD2. The germline V gene encodes CDR1 LGHNT and CDR2 FRNRAP. The length of the CDR3 is 15 residues. With V trimmed by 8 bases and J by 2 bases, 6 bases remained unmatched. The CDR3 reads CASSRTSGIQETQYF. CDR3 in DNA: TGTGCTAGTTCCAGGACTAGCGGGATACAAGAGACCCAGTACTTC.

This clone turned up a few times. The chain couples TRBV6-5 to TRBJ1-1, with D uncertain. CDR3 length: 13 amino acids. V dropped 4 bases and J dropped 4 bases, with 10 bases sitting between them. Germline V lookup: CDR1 MNHEY, CDR2 SVGAGI. CDR3 sequence: CASSSRAGTEAFF. CDR3 DNA sequence: TGTGCCAGCAGTTCACGCGCGGGCACTGAAGCTTTCTTT.

This clone came up a few times. V is TRBV29-1 and J is TRBJ2-7, with D possibly being TRBD2 (5 bases). Trimming cost V 7 bases and J 7 bases, with 20 bases left between them. CDR3 length equals 13 residues. Germline V gene lookup returns CDR1 SQVTM and CDR2 ANQGSEA. For the CDR3, the DNA is TGCAGCGCCCTAACCCGACGGACGGGGGAGCAGTACTTC. Translated: CSALTRRTGEQYF.

V and J are TRBV6-1 and TRBJ2-1; TRBD2 agrees at 7 bases. There are 14 residues in the CDR3. The junction had 2 bases not matched to a gene; V was cut back by 5 bases and J by 1 base. Germline V gives CDR1 MNHNS, CDR2 SASEGT. The CDR3 sequence is CASSRGESYNEQFF. CDR3 DNA: TGTGCCAGCAGTCGGGGGGAGTCCTACAATGAGCAGTTCTTC.

The J gene is TRBJ2-1, the V gene TRBV7-6; 9 nucleotides match TRBD1. Losses at the gene ends were 5 bases for V and 1 base for J; bases not matched to a gene: 12. CDR3 length equals 18 residues. The germline V gene encodes CDR1 SGHVS and CDR2 FNYEAQ. The CDR3 protein is CASSLGGAGTGSYNEQFF. CDR3 bases: TGTGCCAGCAGCCTTGGAGGGGCCGGGACAGGGTCCTACAATGAGCAGTTCTTC.

Only a few counts were recorded for this clone. The chain uses TRBV6-5 and TRBJ1-5, with D possibly being TRBD1 (5 bases). The CDR3 covers 15 residues. Germline CDR1 reads MNHEY; CDR2 reads SVGAGI. The V end lost 5 bases, the J end lost 0 bases, and 11 bases lay between the germline ends. DNA of the CDR3: TGTGCCAGCAGTACGCGACAGTATAGCAATCAGCCCCAGCATTTT. Amino acids: CASSTRQYSNQPQHF.

This clone was seen only a few times. V usage is TRBV11-2 and J usage is TRBJ2-3; D gene ambiguous. Germline assignment: CDR1 SGHAT and CDR2 FQNNGV. V shed 3 bases and J shed 2 bases, with 3 bases lying between them. The length of the CDR3 is 12 residues. CDR3 DNA sequence: TGTGCCAGCAGCTTCCTCACAGATACGCAGTATTTT. It codes for CASSFLTDTQYF. Complete variable domain (other parts from reference TRBV11-2 and TRBJ2-3): EAGVAQSPRYKIIEKRQSVAFWCNPISGHATLYWYQQILGQGPKLLIQFQNNGVVDDSQLPKDRFSAERLKGVDSTLKIQPAKLEDSAVYLCASSFLTDTQYFGPGTRLTVL.

The genes are TRBV28 and TRBJ2-1; TRBD2 aligns across 8 bases. CDR1 MDHEN and CDR2 SYDVKM come from the germline V gene. The CDR3 sequence is 13 residues long. Unmatched junction bases numbered 12, after V lost 5 bases and J lost 15 bases. Here the CDR3 DNA reads TGTGCCAGCAGTAAAAACCAGCGGGAGAGGCCGTTCTTC. Its translation is CASSKNQRERPFF.

Only a few counts were recorded for this clone. The chain links TRBV5-6 to TRBJ1-1, with D possibly matching TRBD1 (5 bases). This CDR3 comprises 17 residues. Germline CDR1 is SGHDT and CDR2 is YYEEEE. V was shortened by 5 bases and J by 3 bases, with 23 bases between the two germline ends. The CDR3 nucleotides read TGTGCCAGCAGTCCCGTACGGACACCTAGACGGGACACTGAAGCTTTCTTT. This gives the protein CASSPVRTPRRDTEAFF.

The chain recombines TRBV10-3 with TRBJ2-7, with 9 positions matching TRBD1. Germline lookup yields CDR1 ENHRY and CDR2 SYGVKD. V was pared by 6 bases and J by 2 bases, with 5 bases of the junction left unmatched. The CDR3 has 14 amino acids. The CDR3 region is CAISTGTGPYEQYF. The CDR3 bases are TGTGCCATCAGCACCGGGACAGGGCCCTACGAGCAGTACTTC.

The chain has TRBV28 and TRBJ2-3, with 11 bases identical to TRBD2. J was trimmed by 2 bases and V by 6 bases; bases with no gene match: 7. The CDR3 contains 16 residues. In germline, CDR1 is MDHEN, CDR2 SYDVKM. The CDR3 loop reads CASSHRLAGPTDTQYF. DNA of the CDR3: TGTGCCAGCAGCCACAGACTAGCGGGACCCACAGATACGCAGTATTTT.

This clone was observed once. The chain employs TRBV5-4 and TRBJ2-5, with a tentative D call TRBD1 (6 bases). Trimming stripped 4 bases from V and 2 bases from J, with 21 bases between. Germline values: CDR1 SGHNT, CDR2 YYREEE (reference sequence). The CDR3 is 17 residues long. The chain's CDR3 is CASSTGTPNSPQETQYF. As DNA, the CDR3 is TGTGCCAGCAGCACAGGGACCCCTAATTCACCGCAAGAGACCCAGTACTTC. Full variable domain (missing parts from reference TRBV5-4 and TRBJ2-5): ETGVTQSPTHLIKTRGQQVTLRCSSQSGHNTVSWYQQALGQGPQFIFQYYREEENGRGNFPPRFSGLQFPNYSSELNVNALELDDSALYLCASSTGTPNSPQETQYFGPGTRLLVL.

The V and J genes are TRBV7-9 and TRBJ2-1; 9 bases fit TRBD2. Trimming at V came to 5 bases and at J to 0 bases, leaving 5 bases not matched to a gene. The CDR3 is 16 residues long. Germline-derived CDR1 and CDR2 are SEHNR and FQNEAQ (reference sequence). The CDR3 loop is CASSHLLAGSYNEQFF. CDR3 DNA: TGTGCCAGCAGCCATCTACTAGCGGGCTCCTACAATGAGCAGTTCTTC.

The chain has TRBV19 and TRBJ2-2, with TRBD1 as a possible D gene (5 bases). Germline CDR1 LNHDA, CDR2 SQIVND (reference sequence). The length of the CDR3 is 15 residues. The germline V and J ends were trimmed by 2 bases and 5 bases, with 12 bases remaining between them. In DNA, the CDR3 is TGTGCCAGTAGTATACATGGGGCAGGAACCGGGGAGCTGTTTTTT. Its protein is CASSIHGAGTGELFF.

The V gene is TRBV7-3, the J gene TRBJ2-5; D is possibly TRBD2 (7 bases). This CDR3 spans 15 amino acids. Trimming shortened V by 5 bases and J by 4 bases, and 17 bases separated the two germline ends. Germline values: CDR1 SGHTA, CDR2 FQGTGA. DNA of the CDR3: TGTGCCAGCAGCCCCCGTAGGGGGGGGAGAGAGACCCAGTACTTC. This sequence encodes CASSPRRGGRETQYF.

The chain uses TRBV7-2 and TRBJ2-1; 7 bases fit TRBD2. The CDR3 runs 13 residues. The V gene's germline CDR1 is SGHTA and CDR2 FQGNSA. V shed 11 bases, J shed 7 bases, and the junction held 11 bases outside the gene matches. This chain's CDR3 is CACGREILNEQFF. The CDR3 nucleotides read TGTGCCTGCGGGAGAGAAATCTTGAATGAGCAGTTCTTC.

This sequence joins TRBV19 and TRBJ2-5; maybe TRBD1 (5 bases). Trimming pared 7 bases from V and 1 base from J, leaving 10 bases between. The CDR3 spans 13 residues. Germline V CDR1 and CDR2: LNHDA, SQIVND (reference sequence). The CDR3 loop reads CASTGQPQETQYF. Written as DNA, the CDR3 is TGTGCCAGTACCGGACAACCCCAAGAGACCCAGTACTTC. Together with reference TRBV19 and TRBJ2-5, the CDR3 gives the full variable domain: DGGITQSPKYLFRKEGQNVTLSCEQNLNHDAMYWYRQDPGQGLRLIYYSQIVNDFQKGDIAEGYSVSREKKESFPLTVTSAQKNPTAFYLCASTGQPQETQYFGPGTRLLVL.

This clone was seen a handful of times. CDR3 coding DNA: TGTGCCAGCAGCCACAGGAACACTGAAGCTTTCTTT. Amino acid sequence: CASSHRNTEAFF. J is TRBJ1-1 and V is TRBV7-9; D remains ambiguous. The CDR3 consists of 12 residues. The V and J ends lost 5 bases and 1 base respectively, with 5 bases between them. CDR1 is SEHNR, CDR2 FQNEAQ, per germline (reference sequence).

This clone was counted only a few times. CDR3 DNA: TGTGCCAGCAGCAACCGCGGGACTAGCGGGTCCCACGAGCAGTACTTC. The encoded protein is CASSNRGTSGSHEQYF. The chain has TRBV7-2 and TRBJ2-7; 12 bases are a match to TRBD2. Germline CDR1 is SGHTA and CDR2 is FQGNSA. The CDR3 runs 16 residues. V shed 5 bases and J 5 bases; nucleotides not matched to a gene: 10.

There are a few counts of this clone. CDR3 sequence reads: CASSLWGQGEGQPQHF. The CDR3 bases are TGTGCCAGCAGTTTATGGGGGCAGGGAGAGGGTCAGCCCCAGCATTTT. This chain joins TRBV27 and TRBJ1-5; possible D gene TRBD1, 6 bases. V was pared by 1 base and J by 6 bases, with 16 bases between. This CDR3 spans 16 amino acids. Germline V gene lookup returns CDR1 MNHEY and CDR2 SMNVEV (reference sequence).

The genes are TRBV4-3 and TRBJ1-1; 8 bases are a match to TRBD1. After removal of 3 bases from V and 1 base from J, the junction contained 7 bases not matched to a gene. Germline V gene lookup returns CDR1 LGHNA and CDR2 YSLEER. The CDR3 sequence is 16 residues long. The CDR3 sequence: CASSQNPGTGNTEAFF. CDR3 coding DNA: TGCGCCAGCAGCCAGAATCCCGGGACAGGGAACACTGAAGCTTTCTTT.

This clone occurred a few times. The rearrangement uses TRBV5-1 and TRBJ2-2; 7 positions match TRBD2. CDR3 length: 15 residues. CDR1 is SGHRS and CDR2 is YFSETQ in the germline V gene. V was clipped by 5 bases and J by 0 bases; unmatched bases: 4. For the CDR3, the DNA is TGCGCCAGCAGAGGCGGGAGTGCGAACACCGGGGAGCTGTTTTTT. It codes for CASRGGSANTGELFF. Full variable domain (rest looked up from reference TRBV5-1 and TRBJ2-2): KAGVTQTPRYLIKTRGQQVTLSCSPISGHRSVSWYQQTPGQGLQFLFEYFSETQRNKGNFPGRFSGRQFSNSRSEMNVSTLELGDSALYLCASRGGSANTGELFFGEGSRLTVL.

CDR3 sequence reads: CASSTGIVSNYGYTF. CDR3 coding DNA: TGTGCCAGCAGTACCGGGATAGTATCTAACTATGGCTACACCTTC. V gene TRBV28 combines with J gene TRBJ1-2; no reliable D call. Trimming removed 5 bases at V and 0 bases at J, with 13 bases between. Germline V CDR1 and CDR2: MDHEN, SYDVKM. The CDR3 runs to 15 residues.

This clone was counted only a few times. The CDR3 loop is CASSYSSGGSNEQFF. The CDR3 DNA is TGTGCCAGCAGTTACTCGTCGGGAGGGAGCAATGAGCAGTTCTTC. The V gene is TRBV6-5, the J gene TRBJ2-1, with TRBD2 matching 8 bases. J gave up 6 bases and V 0 bases, and 4 bases lay outside the gene matches. The CDR3 spans 15 residues. Germline V gives CDR1 MNHEY, CDR2 SVGAGI.

A note on this clone: Other DNA sequences in this specimen translate into the identical CDR3. V and J are TRBV7-2 and TRBJ1-1; no definite D call. The CDR3 is 13 amino acids. The ends were cut back, 3 bases at V and 1 base at J, with 6 bases in the middle. From germline, CDR1 is SGHTA and CDR2 FQGNSA. The CDR3 protein is CASSLGRNTEAFF. The CDR3 region has the DNA TGTGCCAGCAGCTTGGGGAGGAACACTGAAGCTTTCTTT.

This clone occurred a few times. This chain uses TRBV5-1 with TRBJ2-3; 14 nucleotides match TRBD2. V lost 4 bases to trimming and J lost 2 bases; unmatched junction nucleotides: 6. The germline CDR1 and CDR2 sequences are SGHRS and YFSETQ. The CDR3 has 17 residues. CDR3: CASSTGLAGVVTDTQYF. The CDR3 DNA reads as TGCGCCAGCAGCACGGGACTAGCGGGAGTGGTCACAGATACGCAGTATTTT.

The chain employs TRBV18 and TRBJ1-1; maybe TRBD1 (5 bases). The CDR3 loop spans 13 amino acids. V was shortened by 2 bases and J by 8 bases, with 12 bases between the two germline ends. Per germline, CDR1 KGHSH and CDR2 LQKENI. CDR3 sequence reads: CASSPTAGIEAFF. CDR3 DNA sequence: TGTGCCAGCTCACCAACGGCAGGGATCGAAGCTTTCTTT.

The rearrangement uses TRBV4-3 and TRBJ2-2, with TRBD2 identical over 11 bases. CDR1 LGHNA and CDR2 YSLEER come from the germline V gene. The CDR3 consists of 16 residues. V lost 3 bases, J lost 3 bases, and 3 bases stayed unmatched. CDR3 in amino acids: CASSHGGLADTGELFF. CDR3 nucleotide sequence: TGCGCCAGCAGCCATGGGGGACTAGCGGACACCGGGGAGCTGTTTTTT.

The sample holds a few counts of this clone. The V gene is TRBV7-2, the J gene TRBJ2-7, with 12 bases matching TRBD2. CDR1 and CDR2 from the germline V gene are SGHTA and FQGNSA. The V segment lost 3 bases and the J segment 6 bases; nucleotides outside the gene matches: 9. The CDR3 is 16 residues long. The CDR3 protein is CASSFSPGLAGLEQYF. The CDR3 DNA reads TGTGCCAGCAGCTTCTCACCGGGACTAGCGGGTCTCGAGCAGTACTTC.

The chain carries TRBV30 and TRBJ2-1; 8 bases map to TRBD1. V gave up 1 base and J gave up 4 bases; unmatched junction bases: 6. This CDR3 is 15 amino acids long. Germline assignment: CDR1 GTSNPN and CDR2 SVGIG (reference sequence). The CDR3 DNA reads TGTGCCTGGAGTGAATCAGGGGGCTTTTACAATGAGCAGTTCTTC. Translating it yields CAWSESGGFYNEQFF.

This clone has just a few counts. The chain carries TRBV18 and TRBJ2-5; D possibly corresponds to TRBD1 (5 bases). CDR1 is KGHSH and CDR2 is LQKENI in the germline V gene. V was cut by 0 bases and J by 7 bases, with 12 bases left in between. The CDR3 runs 14 residues. CDR3 nucleotide sequence: TGTGCCAGCTCACCACCCTCCAGGGAAGGGACCCAGTACTTC. The encoded protein is CASSPPSREGTQYF.